These 6 T cell receptor beta chains were sequenced from one sample in a study of cytomegalovirus exposure and HLA in healthy donors. Vbeta (60) and Jbeta (13) primers were used in the PCR. Clones were sequenced by immunoSEQ multiplex PCR, and TCRdb holds only the in-frame ones, with some missing. This table holds fewer than 200,000 clones, approximately 80% found once. Sequences were obtained from PBMCs. All receptors come from a man between 60 and 70 years old in good health and CMV-seronegative.

The chain carries TRBV7-2 and TRBJ2-7, with 14 nucleotides matching TRBD2. CDR3 length equals 17 residues. Germline values: CDR1 SGHTA, CDR2 FQGNSA. V lost 4 bases to trimming and J lost 4 bases; unmatched junction nucleotides: 9. This chain's CDR3 is CASSSGTSGSSRYEQYF. The CDR3, as DNA: TGTGCCAGCAGCTCAGGGACTAGCGGGAGCTCACGGTACGAGCAGTACTTC.

The J gene is TRBJ1-3, the V gene TRBV28; D unresolved. The length of the CDR3 is 14 residues. Trimming took 3 bases from V and 7 from J, leaving 13 bases between them. The germline V gene encodes CDR1 MDHEN and CDR2 SYDVKM. CDR3 region: CASSLGVGRNTIYF. The CDR3 DNA sequence: TGTGCCAGCAGTTTGGGAGTTGGACGGAACACCATATATTTT.

The chain joins TRBV14 to TRBJ2-2, with 9 bases that match TRBD1. Germline V gene sequence: CDR1 SGHDN, CDR2 FVKESK. The CDR3 sequence is 20 residues long. V was clipped by 1 base and J by 5 bases; unmatched bases: 17. CDR3 DNA sequence: TGTGCCAGCAGCCAAGTCCGGGACAGGGAACCTAGAGGGACGACCGGGGAGCTGTTTTTT. Translation: CASSQVRDREPRGTTGELFF.

The chain employs TRBV5-1 and TRBJ1-5; maybe TRBD1 (5 bases). This CDR3 is 14 amino acids long. Per the germline V gene, CDR1 is SGHRS and CDR2 is YFSETQ. Trimming stripped 1 base from V and 3 bases from J, with 8 bases between. The CDR3 nucleotides read TGCGCCAGCAGCTTGCAAGGGGACAATCAGCCCCAGCATTTT. Translation: CASSLQGDNQPQHF. Full variable domain (missing parts from reference TRBV5-1 and TRBJ1-5): KAGVTQTPRYLIKTRGQQVTLSCSPISGHRSVSWYQQTPGQGLQFLFEYFSETQRNKGNFPGRFSGRQFSNSRSEMNVSTLELGDSALYLCASSLQGDNQPQHFGDGTRLSIL.

This rearrangement joins TRBV27 to TRBJ1-6, with 10 bases that match TRBD1. V was pared by 5 bases and J by 6 bases, with 16 bases of the junction left unmatched. The germline CDR1 and CDR2 sequences are MNHEY and SMNVEV (reference sequence). This CDR3 is 19 amino acids long. CDR3 sequence: CASSRTGTGDVGINSPLHF. Written as DNA, the CDR3 is TGTGCCAGCAGTCGGACCGGGACAGGGGACGTCGGGATTAATTCACCCCTCCACTTT.

This clone was detected once. The chain carries TRBV2 and TRBJ2-7; no reliable D call. This CDR3 is 15 amino acids long. Germline V gene lookup returns CDR1 SNHLY and CDR2 FYNNEI. V lost 4 bases, J lost 2 bases, and 15 bases lay in between. CDR3 coding DNA: TGTGCCAGCAGTGCGCCCCTGGCGGAAACCTACGAGCAGTACTTC. Translating gives CASSAPLAETYEQYF.